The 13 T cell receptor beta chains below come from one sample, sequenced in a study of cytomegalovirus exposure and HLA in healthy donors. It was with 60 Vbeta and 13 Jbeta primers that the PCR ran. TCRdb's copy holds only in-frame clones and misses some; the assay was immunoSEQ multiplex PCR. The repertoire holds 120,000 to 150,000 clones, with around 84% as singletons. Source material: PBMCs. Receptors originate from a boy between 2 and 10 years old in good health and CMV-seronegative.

CDR3 nucleotides: TGTGCCAGCAGTTTACAGGGGACCCCCTACAATGAGCAGTTCTTC. The encoded protein is CASSLQGTPYNEQFF. V and J are TRBV6-1 and TRBJ2-1, with 7 bases identical to TRBD1. The ends lost 5 bases at V and 2 bases at J; junction bases unmatched: 6. The germline V gene has CDR1 MNHNS and CDR2 SASEGT. The CDR3 is 15 amino acids.

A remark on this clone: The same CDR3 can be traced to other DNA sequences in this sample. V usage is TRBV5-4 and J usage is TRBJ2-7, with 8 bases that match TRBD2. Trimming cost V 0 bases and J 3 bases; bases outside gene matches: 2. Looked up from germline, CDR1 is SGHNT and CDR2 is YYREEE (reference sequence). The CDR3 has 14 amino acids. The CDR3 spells CASSLASGSYEQYF. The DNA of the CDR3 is TGTGCCAGCAGCTTGGCAAGCGGGAGCTACGAGCAGTACTTC.

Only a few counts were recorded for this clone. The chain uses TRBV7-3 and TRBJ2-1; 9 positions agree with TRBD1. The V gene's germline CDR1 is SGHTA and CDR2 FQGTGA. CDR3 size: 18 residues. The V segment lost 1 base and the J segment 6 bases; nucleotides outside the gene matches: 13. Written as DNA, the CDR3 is TGTGCCAGCAGCTTAATCCCCCGACAGGGGGAACTGGGCAATGAGCAGTTCTTC. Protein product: CASSLIPRQGELGNEQFF.

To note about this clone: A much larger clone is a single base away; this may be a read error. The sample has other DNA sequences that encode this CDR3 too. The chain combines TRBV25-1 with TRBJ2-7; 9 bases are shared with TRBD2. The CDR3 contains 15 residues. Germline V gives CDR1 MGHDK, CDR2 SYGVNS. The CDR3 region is CASSDSTGTSREQYF. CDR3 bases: TGCGCCAGCAGTGATTCGACGGGGACTAGCCGCGAGCAGTACTTC.

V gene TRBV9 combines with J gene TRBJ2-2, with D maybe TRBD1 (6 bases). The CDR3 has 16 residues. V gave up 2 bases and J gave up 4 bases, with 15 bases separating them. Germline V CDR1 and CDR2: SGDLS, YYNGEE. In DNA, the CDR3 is TGTGCCAGCAGCGTCCGGGACACGCGCCCCACCGGGGAGCTGTTTTTT. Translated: CASSVRDTRPTGELFF.

The CDR3 is CASSLVGGGDEAFF. The DNA of the CDR3 is TGTGCCAGCAGTCTCGTCGGGGGGGGCGATGAAGCTTTCTTT. V and J are TRBV5-8 and TRBJ1-1, with D possibly TRBD1 on 6 matching bases. The CDR3 is 14 amino acids. The germline V gene has CDR1 SGHTS and CDR2 YDEGEE. The ends were cut back, 5 bases at V and 7 bases at J, with 18 bases in the middle. Full variable domain (remainder filled in from reference TRBV5-8 and TRBJ1-1): EAGVTQSPTHLIKTRGQQATLRCSPISGHTSVYWYQQALGLGLQFLLWYDEGEERNRGNFPPRFSGRQFPNYSSELNVNALELEDSALYLCASSLVGGGDEAFFGQGTRLTVV.

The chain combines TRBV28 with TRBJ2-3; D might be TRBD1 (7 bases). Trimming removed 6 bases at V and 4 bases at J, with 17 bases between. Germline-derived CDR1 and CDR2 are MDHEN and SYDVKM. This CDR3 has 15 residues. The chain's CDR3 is CASSGGGTASDTQYF. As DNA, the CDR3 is TGTGCCAGCAGCGGAGGGGGCACCGCTTCAGATACGCAGTATTTT.

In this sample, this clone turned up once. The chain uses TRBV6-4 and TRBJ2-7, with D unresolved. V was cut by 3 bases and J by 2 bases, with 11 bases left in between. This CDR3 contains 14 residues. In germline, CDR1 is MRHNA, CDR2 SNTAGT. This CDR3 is CASSETNPPYEQYF. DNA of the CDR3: TGTGCCAGCAGTGAGACAAACCCTCCCTACGAGCAGTACTTC.

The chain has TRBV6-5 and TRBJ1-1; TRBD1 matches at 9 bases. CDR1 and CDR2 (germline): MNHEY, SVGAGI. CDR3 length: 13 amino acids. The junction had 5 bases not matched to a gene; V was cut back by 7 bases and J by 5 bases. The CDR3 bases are TGTGCCAGCACCAGGGACAGGGTAACTGAAGCTTTCTTT. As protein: CASTRDRVTEAFF.

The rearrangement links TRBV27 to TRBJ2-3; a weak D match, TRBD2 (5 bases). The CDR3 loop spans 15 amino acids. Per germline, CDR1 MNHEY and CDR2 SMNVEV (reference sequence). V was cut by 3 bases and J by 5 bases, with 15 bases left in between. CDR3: CASSFSGVLVDTQYF. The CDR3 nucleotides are TGTGCCAGCAGTTTTTCCGGGGTACTTGTAGATACGCAGTATTTT.

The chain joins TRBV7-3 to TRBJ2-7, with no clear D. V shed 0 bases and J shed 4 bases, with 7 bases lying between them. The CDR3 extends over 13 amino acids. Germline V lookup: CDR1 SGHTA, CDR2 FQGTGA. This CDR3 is CASSLTPQYEQYF. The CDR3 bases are TGTGCCAGCAGCTTAACCCCCCAGTACGAGCAGTACTTC.

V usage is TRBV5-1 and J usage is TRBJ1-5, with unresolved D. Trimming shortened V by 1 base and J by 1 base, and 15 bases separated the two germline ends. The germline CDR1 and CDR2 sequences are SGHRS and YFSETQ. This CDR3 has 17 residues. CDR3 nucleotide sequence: TGCGCCAGCAGCTTGCCAGATCCAAAAGCGAGCAATCAGCCCCAGCATTTT. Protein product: CASSLPDPKASNQPQHF.

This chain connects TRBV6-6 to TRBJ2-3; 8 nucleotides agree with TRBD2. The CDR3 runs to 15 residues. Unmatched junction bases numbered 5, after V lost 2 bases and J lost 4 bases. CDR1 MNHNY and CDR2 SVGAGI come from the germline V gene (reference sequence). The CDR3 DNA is TGTGCCAGCAGTTACCTAACTAGCGGTTCAGATACGCAGTATTTT. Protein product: CASSYLTSGSDTQYF.